What follows are 4 T cell receptor beta chains derived from one specimen sequenced in a study of T-cell reconstitution after alpha-beta-depleted transplantation in children. Unique molecular identifiers were incorporated when the TCRbeta library was constructed. TCRdb used MiXCR to reprocess the PCR reads, holding one entry per CDR3 protein. This sample carries almost 600,000 distinct CDR3 sequences, more than 20% of them seen once, and the ten largest clones take 30% to 40%. Sequenced here: PBMCs, sampled before TCRalphabeta/CD19-depleted stem cell transplant. These receptors were obtained from a boy younger than two with Wiskott-Aldrich syndrome, due to receive a stem cell transplant.

The chain uses TRBV5-1 and TRBJ2-5; 7 bases are a match to TRBD1. Trimming took 4 bases from V and 0 from J; bases not matched to a gene: 9. The CDR3 length is 16 residues. The germline gives CDR1 SGHRS, CDR2 YFSETQ. CDR3: CASSTATGRYQETQYF. CDR3 bases: TGCGCCAGCAGCACGGCGACAGGGCGATACCAAGAGACCCAGTACTTC.

The chain combines TRBV20-1 with TRBJ2-7, with D maybe TRBD2 (6 bases). CDR1 is DFQATT and CDR2 is SNEGSKA in the germline V gene (reference sequence). Trimming took off 1 base at V and 6 bases at J, with 16 bases between the two ends. The CDR3 spans 14 residues. The chain's CDR3 is CSARATSRGLEQYF. For the CDR3, the DNA is TGCAGTGCTAGAGCTACTAGCCGGGGTCTCGAGCAGTACTTC.

The genes are TRBV29-1 and TRBJ2-5; D not certain. CDR1 SQVTM and CDR2 ANQGSEA come from the germline V gene. The CDR3 loop spans 14 amino acids. Between the trimmed V and J ends, which lost 4 bases and 3 bases, there was a span of 15 bases. CDR3 nucleotide sequence: TGCAGCGTTGCCCCCCGGGCGCTCGAAGAGACCCAGTACTTC. This translates into CSVAPRALEETQYF.

This clonotype has just a few counts. This chain uses TRBV12-3 or TRBV12-4 with TRBJ2-1; D may correspond to TRBD1 or TRBD2 (5 bases each). The CDR3 has 15 amino acids. Trimming took off 7 bases at V and 2 bases at J, with 15 bases between the two ends. In DNA form, the CDR3 reads TGTGCCAGCATACGGGACCGACCTCCCTACAATGAGCAGTTCTTC. As protein: CASIRDRPPYNEQFF.